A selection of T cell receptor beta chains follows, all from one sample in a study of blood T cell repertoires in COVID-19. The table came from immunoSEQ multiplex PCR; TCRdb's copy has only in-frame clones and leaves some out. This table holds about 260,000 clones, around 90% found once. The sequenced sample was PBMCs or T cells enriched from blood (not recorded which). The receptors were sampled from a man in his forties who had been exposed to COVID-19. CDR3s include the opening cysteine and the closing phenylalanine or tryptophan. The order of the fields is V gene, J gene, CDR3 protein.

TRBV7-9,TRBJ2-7,CASSALQPGQGVYEQYF
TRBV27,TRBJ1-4,CASSLQQANEKLFF
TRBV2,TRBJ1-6,CASSRGPGNSPLHF
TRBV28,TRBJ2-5,CASRSLRGAETQYF
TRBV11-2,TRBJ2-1,CASSFWRGAYNEQFF
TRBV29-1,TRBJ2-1,CSVQGTSGSYNEQFF
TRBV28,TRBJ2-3,CASSFPRDENTDTQYF
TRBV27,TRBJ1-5,CASSHGTGEGQPQHF
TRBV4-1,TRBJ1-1,CASSPWVGGEAFF
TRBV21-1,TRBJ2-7,CASSNDSYEQYF
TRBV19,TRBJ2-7,CASSIGGSSSYEQYF
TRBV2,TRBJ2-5,CASSRGEETQYF
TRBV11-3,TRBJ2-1,CASRLRTRQFNEQFF
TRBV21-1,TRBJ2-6,CASSKGRGQLNSGANVLTF
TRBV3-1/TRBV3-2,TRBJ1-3,CASSQEGRDLIGNTIYF
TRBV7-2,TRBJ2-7,CASSLEEGVRHEQYF